This is a list of T cell receptor beta chains from one sample in a study of cytomegalovirus exposure and HLA in healthy donors. Sequencing used immunoSEQ multiplex PCR; TCRdb keeps in-frame clones, though not all of them. The sample has about 140,000 clones, roughly 90% seen once. Sample: PBMCs. The source of these receptors is a man younger than 35 in good health and CMV-seronegative. The CDR3 runs from the conserved cysteine through the conserved F or W. The D gene is left open where the match is weak. Only part of the rows carry a size: once, few, many, or a class if the clone is expanded.

clone_size,v_call,j_call,d_call,cdr3_aa,cdr3_nt
NA,TRBV11-2,TRBJ2-5,NA,CASSLTRAGQETQYF,TGTGCCAGCAGCTTGACCCGAGCGGGCCAAGAGACCCAGTACTTC
NA,TRBV7-2,TRBJ1-2,TRBD1,CASRVTGAQENYGYTF,TGTGCCAGCAGAGTGACAGGGGCACAGGAAAACTATGGCTACACCTTC
few,TRBV4-1,TRBJ1-2,NA,CASSPTVSYGYTF,TGCGCCAGCAGCCCCACAGTTTCGTATGGCTACACCTTC
NA,TRBV11-2,TRBJ1-4,NA,CASSPQTTTNEKLFF,TGTGCCAGCAGCCCCCAGACAACAACTAATGAAAAACTGTTTTTT
NA,TRBV2,TRBJ2-7,NA,CACRPGGRGYEQYF,TGTGCCTGTCGACCCGGGGGGAGGGGGTACGAGCAGTACTTC
NA,TRBV19,TRBJ2-7,TRBD1,CASSSGTGSYEQYF,TGTGCCAGTAGTAGCGGGACAGGCTCCTACGAGCAGTACTTC
NA,TRBV27,TRBJ2-7,TRBD1,CASSSPLRDRAHEQYF,TGTGCCAGCAGTTCCCCCTTACGGGACAGGGCACACGAGCAGTACTTC
once,TRBV4-3,TRBJ2-7,TRBD2,CASSQVAGGNYEQYF,TGCGCCAGCAGCCAAGTGGCGGGAGGGAACTACGAGCAGTACTTC
NA,TRBV5-1,TRBJ1-2,TRBD1,CASSSGQAGIYGYTF,TGCGCCAGCAGCTCGGGACAGGCTGGTATCTATGGCTACACCTTC
NA,TRBV11-2,TRBJ2-5,TRBD2,CASSPGTSGGAIQYF,TGTGCCAGCAGCCCGGGGACTAGCGGGGGGGCGATCCAGTACTTC
NA,TRBV4-3,TRBJ1-1,NA,CASSLNRVVGTEAFF,TGCGCCAGCAGCCTCAACAGGGTCGTAGGGACTGAAGCTTTCTTT
NA,TRBV5-1,TRBJ2-1,NA,CASTRRDEQFF,TGCGCCAGCACACGGAGGGATGAGCAGTTCTTC
NA,TRBV10-3,TRBJ2-3,TRBD2,CAISELAVDTQYF,TGTGCCATCAGTGAGCTAGCGGTGGATACGCAGTATTTT
NA,TRBV25-1,TRBJ2-7,TRBD2,CASSDGASGRGDYEQYF,TGTGCCAGCAGTGATGGGGCTAGCGGGAGGGGGGACTACGAGCAGTACTTC
NA,TRBV15,TRBJ1-2,NA,CATSREEKAYGYTF,TGTGCCACCAGCAGAGAAGAGAAAGCCTATGGCTACACCTTC
NA,TRBV19,TRBJ2-7,NA,CASIDMATYEQYF,TGTGCCAGTATAGACATGGCTACCTACGAGCAGTACTTC
NA,TRBV7-9,TRBJ2-5,TRBD1,CASSGLQGKGTQYF,TGTGCCAGCAGCGGGTTACAGGGGAAAGGGACCCAGTACTTC
NA,TRBV19,TRBJ1-1,NA,CASSGRLNTEAFF,TGTGCCAGTAGTGGCAGATTGAACACTGAAGCTTTCTTT
NA,TRBV28,TRBJ1-2,NA,CASSFGGNGYTF,TGTGCCAGCAGTTTTGGGGGGAATGGCTACACCTTC
NA,TRBV4-3,TRBJ2-1,NA,CASSLDTQQFF,TGCGCCAGCAGCCTGGACACGCAGCAGTTCTTC
NA,TRBV4-1,TRBJ2-3,NA,CASSPGETGWPDTQYF,TGCGCCAGCAGCCCGGGGGAGACAGGGTGGCCAGATACGCAGTATTTT
NA,TRBV5-1,TRBJ1-6,NA,CASSLGRDSPLHF,TGCGCCAGCAGCTTGGGACGGGATTCACCCCTCCACTTT
NA,TRBV2,TRBJ1-5,TRBD1,CASGGTDPLFGNQPQHF,TGTGCCAGCGGAGGGACAGACCCGCTATTCGGCAATCAGCCCCAGCATTTT
once,TRBV12-5,TRBJ2-1,NA,CASGHEGWTSYEQFF,TGTGCTAGTGGCCACGAGGGTTGGACGTCGTATGAGCAGTTCTTC